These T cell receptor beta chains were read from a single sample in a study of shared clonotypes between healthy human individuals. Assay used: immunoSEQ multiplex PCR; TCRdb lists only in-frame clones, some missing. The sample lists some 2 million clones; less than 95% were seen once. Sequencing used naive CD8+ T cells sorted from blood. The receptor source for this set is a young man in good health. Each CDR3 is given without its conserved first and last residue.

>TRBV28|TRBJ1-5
ASSFWGDQPQH
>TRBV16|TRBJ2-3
ASSPRGQGAEDTQY
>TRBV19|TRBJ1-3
ASSIGTSGNTIY
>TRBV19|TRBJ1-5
ASSLFTPPTSNQPQH
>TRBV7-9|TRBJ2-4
ASSQSGLAKNIQY
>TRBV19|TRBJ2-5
ASSMGFLSGETQY
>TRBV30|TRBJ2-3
AWTLRVGGPTDTQY
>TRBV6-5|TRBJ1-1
ASSDDRGDEAF
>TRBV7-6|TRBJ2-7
ASSLSGQFYEQY
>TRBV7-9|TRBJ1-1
ASSTDYTEAF
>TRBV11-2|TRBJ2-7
ASSLGLTYEQY
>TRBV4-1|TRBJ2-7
ASSQAPQGRRYEQY
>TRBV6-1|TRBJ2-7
ASSEAPTGGLYEQY
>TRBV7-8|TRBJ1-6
ASSLDGGAPLH
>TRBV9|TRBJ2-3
ASSVGLADTDTQY
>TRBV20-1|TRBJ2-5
SALQETQY
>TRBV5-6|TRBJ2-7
ASSFAHSYEQY
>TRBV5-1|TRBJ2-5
ASSGEREAAQETQY
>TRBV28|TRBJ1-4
ASSSSRKLF
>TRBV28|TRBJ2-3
ASSTQNRAFKEGTDTQY
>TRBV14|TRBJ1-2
ASSFESGDYGYT
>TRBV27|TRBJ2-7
ASSLDPGGLFEQY
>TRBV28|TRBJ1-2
ASSWTGDIYGYT
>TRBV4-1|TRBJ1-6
ASSQTGVYNSPLH
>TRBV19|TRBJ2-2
ASSMVGAGELF
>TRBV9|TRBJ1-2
ASSVAGDEDGYT
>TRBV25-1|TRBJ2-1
ASTTSGGAYNEQF
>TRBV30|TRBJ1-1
AWRYGVVEAF
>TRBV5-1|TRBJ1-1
ASSMGQGMNTEAF
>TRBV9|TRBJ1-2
ASSENPTGVTNYGYT
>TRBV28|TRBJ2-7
ASSPHRDSYEQY